This T cell receptor (beta chain) was observed in a study of cytotoxic CD8 clonotypes in ibrutinib-treated CLL. Whole-study results and caveats: Public clonotypes (which were uncommon) either contracted or remained stable on treatment.

To note about this clone: Its specificity is unknown.

J was trimmed by 5 bases and V by 8 bases; bases with no gene match: 9. The CDR3 runs to 14 residues. The intended depth for sequencing was 1 in 200,000 to 1 in 1 million T cells. TCRdb's table, derived via immunoSEQ multiplex PCR, lists solely in-frame clones and lacks some. The sample holds more than 85,000 clones, roughly four fifths seen once. From cryopreserved PBMCs came about 2 micrograms of genomic DNA used for TCR beta libraries. The receptor was isolated from a human donor with chronic lymphocytic leukemia. The chain recombines TRBV5-3 with TRBJ2-7, with TRBD1 identical over 11 bases. TRBV5-3 counts as an open reading frame of uncertain function. The specimen comprised PBMCs, sampled after 24 months of ibrutinib treatment. In DNA, the CDR3 is TGTGCCAGCAGGCCCGGACAGGGGGCGCACGAGCAGTACTTC. Residues: CASRPGQGAHEQYF.